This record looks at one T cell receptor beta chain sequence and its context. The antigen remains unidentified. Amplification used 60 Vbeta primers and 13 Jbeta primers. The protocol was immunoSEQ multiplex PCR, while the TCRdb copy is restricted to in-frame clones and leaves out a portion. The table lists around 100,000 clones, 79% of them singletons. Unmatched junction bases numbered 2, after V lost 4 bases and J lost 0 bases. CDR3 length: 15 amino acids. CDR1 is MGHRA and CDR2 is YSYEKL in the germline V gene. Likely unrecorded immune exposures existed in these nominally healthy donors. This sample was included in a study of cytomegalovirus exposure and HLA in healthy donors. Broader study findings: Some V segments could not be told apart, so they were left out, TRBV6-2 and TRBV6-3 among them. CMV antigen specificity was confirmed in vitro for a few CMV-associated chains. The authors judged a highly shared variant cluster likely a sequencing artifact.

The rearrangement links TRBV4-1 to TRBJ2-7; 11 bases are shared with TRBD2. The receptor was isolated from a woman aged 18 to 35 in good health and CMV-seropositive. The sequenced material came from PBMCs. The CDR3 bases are TGCGCCAGCAGCCTACTAGCGGGAGTCTCCTACGAGCAGTACTTC. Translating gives CASSLLAGVSYEQYF.